Shown below are 5 T cell receptor beta chains from a single sample sequenced in a study of cytomegalovirus exposure and HLA in healthy donors. PCR was performed using 60 Vbeta and 13 Jbeta primers. TCRdb's copy holds only in-frame clones and misses some; the assay was immunoSEQ multiplex PCR. The record lists some 84,000 clones, of which the ten most abundant hold around 0.6%. The sequenced sample was PBMCs. Receptors were obtained from a man over 45 in good health and CMV-seronegative.

The genes are TRBV6-1 and TRBJ1-4, with D unresolved. Looked up from germline, CDR1 is MNHNS and CDR2 is SASEGT. There are 11 residues in the CDR3. Trimming stripped 8 bases from V and 2 bases from J, with 3 bases between. The CDR3 DNA reads as TGTGCCAGCTATACTAATGAAAAACTGTTTTTT. It translates to CASYTNEKLFF.

To note about this clone: At the DNA level, this CDR3 is encoded by other sequences in the same sample as well. The chain has TRBV18 and TRBJ2-5; the D is unclear. V gave up 3 bases and J gave up 2 bases, with 7 bases separating them. Germline loops: CDR1 KGHSH, CDR2 LQKENI. The CDR3 totals 13 residues. The CDR3 is CASSPGRQETQYF. In DNA form, the CDR3 reads TGTGCCAGCTCACCGGGCAGACAAGAGACCCAGTACTTC. Full variable domain (rest looked up from reference TRBV18 and TRBJ2-5): NAGVMQNPRHLVRRRGQEARLRCSPMKGHSHVYWYRQLPEEGLKFMVYLQKENIIDESGMPKERFSAEFPKEGPSILRIQQVVRGDSAAYFCASSPGRQETQYFGPGTRLLVL.

The chain uses TRBV19 and TRBJ2-3, with 11 bases lining up with TRBD2. Germline V gene sequence: CDR1 LNHDA, CDR2 SQIVND (reference sequence). The CDR3 extends over 21 amino acids. Trimming at V came to 3 bases and at J to 5 bases, leaving 22 bases not matched to a gene. CDR3 DNA: TGTGCCAGTAGTATTTCCCCCGTAGTAGCGGGGGGGCCAAACACTAGAGATACGCAGTATTTT. Translating it yields CASSISPVVAGGPNTRDTQYF.

This chain connects TRBV9 to TRBJ1-2; 7 nucleotides line up with TRBD1. The CDR3 has 15 residues. CDR1 is SGDLS, CDR2 YYNGEE, per germline. Trimming took 3 bases from V and 7 from J; bases not matched to a gene: 12. Written as DNA, the CDR3 is TGTGCCAGCAGCGCAACGCACAGGGGAGGCGCTGGCTACACCTTC. Protein product: CASSATHRGGAGYTF. The full variable domain, in which reference TRBV9 and TRBJ1-2 provide the parts outside the CDR3, is DSGVTQTPKHLITATGQRVTLRCSPRSGDLSVYWYQQSLDQGLQFLIQYYNGEERAKGNILERFSAQQFPDLHSELNLSSLELGDSALYFCASSATHRGGAGYTFGSGTRLTVV.

The chain recombines TRBV13 with TRBJ1-4, with D perhaps matching TRBD1 (6 bases). The germline V gene encodes CDR1 PRHDT and CDR2 FYEKMQ (reference sequence). Trimming stripped 3 bases from V and 3 bases from J, with 14 bases between. CDR3 size: 16 residues. The CDR3 sequence is CASSFGRGTSNEKLFF. The CDR3 bases are TGTGCCAGCAGCTTTGGGAGGGGGACCTCTAATGAAAAACTGTTTTTT.